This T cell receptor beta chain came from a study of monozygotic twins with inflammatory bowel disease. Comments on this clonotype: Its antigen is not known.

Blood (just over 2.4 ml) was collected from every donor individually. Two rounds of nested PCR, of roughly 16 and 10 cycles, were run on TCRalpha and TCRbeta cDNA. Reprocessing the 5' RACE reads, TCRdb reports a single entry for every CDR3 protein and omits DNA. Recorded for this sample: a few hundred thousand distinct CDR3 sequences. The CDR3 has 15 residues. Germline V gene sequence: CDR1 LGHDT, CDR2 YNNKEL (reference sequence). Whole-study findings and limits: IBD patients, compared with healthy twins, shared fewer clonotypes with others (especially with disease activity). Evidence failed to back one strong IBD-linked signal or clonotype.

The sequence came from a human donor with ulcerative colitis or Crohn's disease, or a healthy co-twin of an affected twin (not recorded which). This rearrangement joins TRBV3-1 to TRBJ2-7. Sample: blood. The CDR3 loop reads CASSQAPGSPYEQYF.